This TCR beta chain was recovered during a study of shared T cell receptors in the human thymus. Germline V gene sequence: CDR1 SGHDT, CDR2 YYEEEE. The CDR3 has 14 residues. Unmatched junction bases numbered 5, after V lost 4 bases and J lost 4 bases. Repertoires were generated with immunoSEQ multiplex PCR, while TCRdb's copy carries only in-frame clones and drops some. The table includes about 660,000 clones, approximately 88% detected once. This sample was also put to use in a study of human thymus T cells. From that second work: The thymus tissue came from resections taken during corrective heart surgery. Thymic and blood repertoires seemed to show skewed V and J gene use.

The specimen sequenced was thymocytes. This sequence joins TRBV5-6 and TRBJ1-2; TRBD1 aligns across 9 bases. The sequence was collected from a boy under two years old with a congenital heart defect. CDR3 residues: CASSPGTGLYGYTF. CDR3 in DNA: TGTGCCAGCAGCCCCGGGACAGGGCTCTATGGCTACACCTTC.